This TCR beta chain stems from a study of blood T cell repertoires in COVID-19 (dated by TCRdb to 2018 to 2020). Regarding the complete study: Samples from collaborators originated in the United States, Italy and Spain and spanned both the acute and convalescent phases of COVID-19. The prospective study material was composed of cDNA or gDNA derived from T cells, B-cell-depleted T cells, or PBMCs. Deeply sampled blood TCRbeta repertoires from subjects exposed to, actively infected with, or recovered from COVID-19 were included in the dataset. The repertoires were made available in a free public database intended to serve as a resource for research on the immune response to SARS-CoV-2. Samples came from the ongoing ImmuneRACE study (first 160 participants) plus 1,254 subjects from 6 global collaborators. Nearly every sample came with metadata listing a de-identified subject ID, COVID-19 status, age in years and sex. Where available, HLA class I and class II types were obtained from metadata supplied by the sample provider rather than from assay-based typing. Points the paper makes about the study in general: The quantity of clinical and demographic metadata differed by source and by participant and was supplied without curation.

As regards this clone: Its antigen is still unknown. No quality values exist for individual bases; no much larger clone is one base distant.

The CDR3 spans 15 residues, from the cysteine through the valine. CDR3 DNA is the only sequence kept; it has 45 bases, read in frame from the first base. Participants in the prospective study were aged about 18 to 100 years, lived in 20 to 25 United States geographic areas, and enrolled through a virtual design. In the prospective study, participants were assigned to cohorts based on the clinical history participants reported in a screening survey and a study questionnaire. ImmuneRACE Cohort 3 recovered participants were defined by two consecutive negative NP/OP PCR tests, healthcare professional clearance, or symptom resolution. In the prospective study, whole blood, serum and a nasopharyngeal or oropharyngeal swab were collected from each participant by mobile phlebotomists. Over an approximately 2-month period, participants in the prospective study had the option of providing additional blood draws and questionnaires. Before DNA extraction, prospective study blood samples were shipped either frozen or at room temperature.

TCRbeta CDR3 regions were amplified from genomic DNA using the immunoSEQ Assay, a bias-controlled multiplex PCR. The study's own analysis went as follows. Within the assay, amplification of reference gene primers was used to estimate how many nucleated cells each sample contained. To quantify the absolute abundance of each unique TCRbeta CDR3 rearrangement, sequence reads were collapsed and filtered. For each sample, productive Simpson clonality was calculated as the square root of Simpson's diversity index across productive rearrangements. TCRdb provides this immuneACCESS table in a form limited to in-frame rearrangements. Some clones are lacking; in checked studies, under half of them reflect an unresolved V gene, and why the rest are absent is not known. The V and J calls and clone size come from that table; D and trimming were worked out from the DNA. Across this sample there are over 400,000 clones, with approximately 91% seen only once. The ten largest clones take up approximately 8% of the sample.

This receptor was obtained from a woman aged 55-75 years who had recovered from COVID-19. The chain uses TRBV21-1 and TRBJ2-7; the table's D gene call, TRBD1, was not cross checked with the DNA. TRBV21-1 is recorded as a pseudogene. Material: PBMCs or T cells enriched from blood (not recorded which). The nucleotides are TGTGCCAGCAGCCAGACAGGACTTAGCTCCTACGAGCAGTACGTC. The resulting protein is CASSQTGLSSYEQYV.